The present T cell receptor beta chain was sequenced within a study of shared clonotypes between healthy human individuals. In the study overall: In total, the donors were a couple of women and a few men aged 18 to 49.

This clone has only one observation. What it binds is unknown. Study-wide points: The four-donor shared clonotypes exceeded non-shared clonotypes in generation probability, with non-shared ones scoring lower.

From germline, CDR1 is SGDLS and CDR2 YYNGEE. V was clipped by 4 bases and J by 4 bases; unmatched bases: 7. This CDR3 has 15 amino acids. As handled by the study authors: Junction-only sequences without quality scores were provided by ImmunoSEQ, so filtering was different. Sequenced by immunoSEQ multiplex PCR; TCRdb stores in-frame clones only, minus some. V, J and clone size reflect that table, while D and trimming were determined from the DNA. The data show about 820,000 clones, about 92% seen once. Terminally differentiated effector memory CD45RA+ cells were excluded from the naive CD8 cells, which were CD45RO-negative and positively selected for CCR7. The donors, healthy adults who were HIV-negative, had experienced no recent acute infections or vaccinations.

The clonotype comes from a man under 40 in good health. The material sequenced was naive CD8+ T cells sorted from blood. The rearrangement uses TRBV9 and TRBJ2-2; 7 nucleotides align to TRBD2. The chain's CDR3 is CASSPLLATTGELFF. The CDR3 DNA sequence: TGTGCCAGCAGCCCCCTACTAGCGACCACCGGGGAGCTGTTTTTT.